The clone carrying this T cell receptor (beta chain) was seen a handful of times. Germline V gene data show CDR1 as MGHRA and CDR2 as YSYEKL. V was shortened by 1 base and J by 8 bases, with 8 bases between the two germline ends. This CDR3 contains 13 residues. The data are from a study of blood T cell repertoires in COVID-19. Study at large: Spain, Italy and the United States supplied samples that represented acute and convalescent COVID-19. Sample material is recorded as cDNA or gDNA derived from T cells, B-cell-depleted T cells, or PBMCs.

TCRdb keeps only in-frame clones here, not all; method: immunoSEQ multiplex PCR. This table holds 200,000 to 250,000 clones, 80% found once. The source is a middle-aged woman with acute COVID-19. The specimen sequenced was PBMCs or T cells enriched from blood (not recorded which). The chain carries TRBV4-1 and TRBJ1-4; no clear D gene. The CDR3 DNA sequence: TGCGCCAGCAGCCAAGCGCGGCCAGAAAAACTGTTTTTT. Its protein is CASSQARPEKLFF.